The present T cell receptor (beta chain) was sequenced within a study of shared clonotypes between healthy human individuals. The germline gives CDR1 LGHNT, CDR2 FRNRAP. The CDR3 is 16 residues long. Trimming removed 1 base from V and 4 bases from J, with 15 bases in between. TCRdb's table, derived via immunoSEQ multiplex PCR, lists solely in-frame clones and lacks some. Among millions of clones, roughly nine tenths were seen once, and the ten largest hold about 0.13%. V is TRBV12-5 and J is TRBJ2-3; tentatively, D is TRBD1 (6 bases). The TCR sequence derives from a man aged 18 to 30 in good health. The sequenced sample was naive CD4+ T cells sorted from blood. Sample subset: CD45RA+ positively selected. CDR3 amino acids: CASGLGRGGSADTQYF. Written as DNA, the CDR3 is TGTGCTAGTGGTTTGGGGAGAGGGGGATCGGCAGATACGCAGTATTTT.